Following are 23 T cell receptor beta chains from one sample sequenced in a study of identical twins. Each CDR3 protein gets one entry after TCRdb re-called the 5' RACE reads with MiXCR. This sample has roughly 1,500,000 distinct CDR3 sequences, with under 35% found just once. Specimen: cord blood. All receptors derive from a newborn girl in good health.

The chain couples TRBV9 to TRBJ2-5; 11 positions match TRBD1. CDR1 and CDR2 (germline): SGDLS, YYNGEE. CDR3 size: 15 residues. V dropped 0 bases and J dropped 4; count of bases not matched to a gene: 2. CDR3 nucleotide sequence: TGTGCCAGCAGCGTAGCCGGGACAGGGGGAGAGACCCAGTACTTC. This encodes CASSVAGTGGETQYF. Complete variable domain (other parts from reference TRBV9 and TRBJ2-5): DSGVTQTPKHLITATGQRVTLRCSPRSGDLSVYWYQQSLDQGLQFLIQYYNGEERAKGNILERFSAQQFPDLHSELNLSSLELGDSALYFCASSVAGTGGETQYFGPGTRLLVL.

The V call is TRBV29-1, the J call TRBJ2-1; D gene ambiguous. V was pared by 5 bases and J by 6 bases, with 14 bases between. The CDR3 has 13 amino acids. Germline V gene data show CDR1 as SQVTM and CDR2 as ANQGSEA. CDR3 DNA: TGCAGCGTTCCTTCCCGCCTCCCCAATGAGCAGTTCTTC. Its translation: CSVPSRLPNEQFF.

This clonotype was detected a few times. V and J are TRBV20-1 and TRBJ1-5; D not certain. The germline gives CDR1 DFQATT, CDR2 SNEGSKA (reference sequence). The V end lost 3 bases, the J end lost 6 bases, and 15 bases lay between the germline ends. CDR3 size: 14 residues. The CDR3 spells CSARDNPVSQPQHF. For the CDR3, the DNA is TGCAGTGCTAGGGATAATCCTGTCAGTCAGCCCCAGCATTTT.

J is TRBJ2-3 and V is TRBV7-6; 11 bases align to TRBD2. This CDR3 has 19 amino acids. Germline values: CDR1 SGHVS, CDR2 FNYEAQ. With V trimmed by 2 bases and J by 3 bases, 13 bases remained unmatched. The CDR3 protein is CASSLIPLAGVGGTDTQYF. CDR3 bases: TGTGCCAGCAGCTTAATTCCACTAGCGGGAGTCGGTGGGACAGATACGCAGTATTTT.

V gene TRBV28 combines with J gene TRBJ1-1; maybe TRBD1 (6 bases). With 9 bases removed from V and 5 bases from J, the gap between germline ends came to 19 bases. The CDR3 contains 14 residues. The germline V gene has CDR1 MDHEN and CDR2 SYDVKM. The CDR3 DNA is TGTGCCAGTTCCCCCTTGGACAGCAAAACTGAAGCTTTCTTT. This encodes CASSPLDSKTEAFF.

The chain is built from TRBV10-3 and TRBJ1-1, with D perhaps matching TRBD1 (6 bases). The CDR3 consists of 12 residues. V dropped 7 bases and J dropped 4 bases, with 10 bases sitting between them. Germline V gives CDR1 ENHRY, CDR2 SYGVKD. Here the CDR3 reads CAIKGEITEAFF. In DNA, the CDR3 is TGTGCCATCAAGGGGGAGATCACTGAAGCTTTCTTT.

The chain carries TRBV28 and TRBJ1-2; 8 bases are a match to TRBD1. V lost 6 bases, J lost 3 bases, and 9 bases stayed unmatched. Per germline, CDR1 MDHEN and CDR2 SYDVKM. This CDR3 comprises 15 residues. CDR3 protein: CASRPRGRGDYGYTF. CDR3 DNA: TGTGCCAGCAGACCCAGGGGGCGCGGGGACTATGGCTACACCTTC.

V is TRBV20-1 and J is TRBJ1-2, with 8 bases that match TRBD1. Looked up from germline, CDR1 is DFQATT and CDR2 is SNEGSKA (reference sequence). The CDR3 has 13 amino acids. The J segment lost 4 bases and the V segment lost 3 bases, leaving 4 bases of the junction unmatched. CDR3 region: CSASEQGAYGYTF. DNA of the CDR3: TGCAGTGCTAGTGAGCAGGGGGCCTATGGCTACACCTTC.

The chain is built from TRBV5-1 and TRBJ2-7; D not resolved. This CDR3 is 15 amino acids long. The V and J ends lost 0 bases and 2 bases respectively, with 12 bases between them. Germline values: CDR1 SGHRS, CDR2 YFSETQ. This chain's CDR3 is CASSLDWVPPYEQYF. The CDR3 nucleotides are TGCGCCAGCAGCTTGGATTGGGTTCCTCCCTACGAGCAGTACTTC.

The chain uses TRBV6-2 or TRBV6-3 and TRBJ1-2; 10 bases map to TRBD1. The CDR3 is made up of 15 amino acids. Germline V gene lookup returns CDR1 MNHEY and CDR2 SVGEGT. Trimming cost V 2 bases and J 6 bases; bases outside gene matches: 6. CDR3 residues: CASSYGTGETHGYTF. The CDR3 DNA is TGTGCCAGCAGTTACGGGACAGGGGAAACCCATGGCTACACCTTC.

The V gene is TRBV6-5, the J gene TRBJ1-4; 8 nucleotides line up with TRBD1. The junction had 4 bases not matched to a gene; V was cut back by 0 bases and J by 7 bases. Germline assignment: CDR1 MNHEY and CDR2 SVGAGI. This CDR3 region has 15 residues. The CDR3 loop is CASSYSDRASEKLFF. The CDR3 bases are TGTGCCAGCAGTTACTCGGACAGGGCGAGTGAAAAACTGTTTTTT.

This clonotype appeared a few times. The chain couples TRBV5-1 to TRBJ2-3, with D perhaps TRBD2 (6 bases). This CDR3 region has 14 residues. Germline V gives CDR1 SGHRS, CDR2 YFSETQ. Trimming removed 5 bases at V and 2 bases at J, with 12 bases between. For the CDR3, the DNA is TGCGCCAGCAGAAACGGGGGAATCACAGATACGCAGTATTTT. Translating it yields CASRNGGITDTQYF.

The chain links TRBV20-1 to TRBJ2-1; TRBD1 agrees at 8 bases. Germline lookup yields CDR1 DFQATT and CDR2 SNEGSKA (reference sequence). The trim removed 6 bases at V and 9 bases at J, leaving 7 bases unmatched. The CDR3 is made up of 12 amino acids. CDR3 nucleotide sequence: TGCAGTGCCAAGGACAGGGTACGTGAGCAGTTCTTC. It translates to CSAKDRVREQFF.

In its sample, this clonotype was seen a few times. V usage is TRBV5-1 and J usage is TRBJ2-7, with TRBD2 identical over 8 bases. This CDR3 spans 15 amino acids. Losses at the gene ends were 2 bases for V and 3 bases for J; bases not matched to a gene: 7. Germline V CDR1 and CDR2: SGHRS, YFSETQ. The DNA of the CDR3 is TGCGCCAGCAGCTTAAGGGGACTAGGGCTCTACGAGCAGTACTTC. It translates to CASSLRGLGLYEQYF.

This clonotype was observed a handful of times. The genes are TRBV28 and TRBJ2-7; D gene uncertain. The V end was cut by 6 bases, the J end by 0 bases, with 15 bases between. The CDR3 has 15 residues. CDR1 is MDHEN and CDR2 is SYDVKM in the germline V gene. CDR3 residues: CASSDPLVDSYEQYF. The CDR3 coding sequence is TGTGCCAGCAGCGATCCCCTAGTGGACTCCTACGAGCAGTACTTC. Full variable domain (missing parts from reference TRBV28 and TRBJ2-7): DVKVTQSSRYLVKRTGEKVFLECVQDMDHENMFWYRQDPGLGLRLIYFSYDVKMKEKGDIPEGYSVSREKKERFSLILESASTNQTSMYLCASSDPLVDSYEQYFGPGTRLTVT.

In this sample, this clonotype turned up a few times. DNA of the CDR3: TGTGCCATAAGCGGGACTAGAGGGGGCACCGGGGAGCTGTTTTTT. It yields the protein CAISGTRGGTGELFF. The chain uses TRBV10-3 and TRBJ2-2; 8 bases are shared with TRBD2. V was pared by 9 bases and J by 4 bases, with 10 bases of the junction left unmatched. The germline CDR1 and CDR2 sequences are ENHRY and SYGVKD. This CDR3 is built from 15 residues.

This clonotype has just a few counts. The rearrangement links TRBV5-1 to TRBJ2-6; TRBD2 matches at 7 bases. V lost 4 bases, J lost 2 bases, and 6 bases stayed unmatched. CDR3 length: 16 residues. The germline V gene encodes CDR1 SGHRS and CDR2 YFSETQ. The CDR3 loop is CASSITGGTGANVLTF. CDR3 in DNA: TGCGCCAGCAGCATAACCGGGGGGACTGGGGCCAACGTCCTGACTTTC.

V usage is TRBV24-1 and J usage is TRBJ2-1; possibly TRBD1 for D (6 bases). This CDR3 is 13 amino acids long. CDR1 KGHDR and CDR2 SFDVKD come from the germline V gene. The ends were cut back, 7 bases at V and 9 bases at J, with 15 bases in the middle. As DNA, the CDR3 is TGTGCCACCAGGGAATACAGAGGGGGTGAGCAGTTCTTC. As protein: CATREYRGGEQFF.

This clonotype was detected a few times. The V call is TRBV20-1, the J call TRBJ2-1, with 10 nucleotides matching TRBD2. Trimming cost V 3 bases and J 1 base; bases outside gene matches: 12. The germline gives CDR1 DFQATT, CDR2 SNEGSKA (reference sequence). The CDR3 is made up of 18 amino acids. The CDR3 protein is CSASRGAGTSASYNEQFF. CDR3 DNA: TGCAGTGCTAGTAGGGGCGCCGGGACTAGCGCTTCCTACAATGAGCAGTTCTTC.

This clonotype came up a few times. This rearrangement joins TRBV7-6 to TRBJ2-7; no clear D. The assigned J gene may be wrong: the sequence end matches TRBJ2-5 better. The CDR3 length is 12 residues. Germline V gene sequence: CDR1 SGHVS, CDR2 FNYEAQ. CDR3: CASSLAPKTQYF. Written as DNA, the CDR3 is TGTGCCAGCAGCTTAGCGCCAAAGACCCAGTACTTC.

In its sample, this clonotype was seen a few times. The J gene is TRBJ2-1, the V gene TRBV3-1, with 13 bases fitting TRBD2. Germline trimming cut 3 bases from V and 5 bases from J; bases unmatched to any gene: 1. From germline, CDR1 is LGHDT and CDR2 YNNKEL (reference sequence). CDR3 length: 15 amino acids. CDR3 region: CASSHTSGRDNEQFF. The CDR3 DNA reads TGTGCCAGCAGCCACACTAGCGGGAGGGACAATGAGCAGTTCTTC.

This clonotype has more than one count but fewer than ten. V and J are TRBV7-2 and TRBJ2-1; perhaps TRBD2 as D (5 bases). The V end lost 5 bases, the J end lost 0 bases, and 14 bases lay between the germline ends. Germline V gives CDR1 SGHTA, CDR2 FQGNSA. The CDR3 spans 16 residues. The CDR3 here is CASSVDLSPSYNEQFF. The CDR3 coding sequence is TGTGCCAGCAGCGTGGACTTGTCCCCCTCCTACAATGAGCAGTTCTTC.

Of note for this clonotype: A junction boundary mismatches the germline segment, possibly from a read error. V and J are TRBV5-1 and TRBJ1-1, with a possible D match to TRBD1 (6 bases). CDR1 is SGHRS, CDR2 YFSETQ, per germline. The CDR3 is made up of 13 amino acids. CDR3 sequence (DNA): TGCGCCAGTAGCTTGGACGGGGGCTCGGGAGCTTTCTTT. Its translation: CASSLDGGSGAFF. The whole variable domain, remainder taken from reference TRBV5-1 and TRBJ1-1, is KAGVTQTPRYLIKTRGQQVTLSCSPISGHRSVSWYQQTPGQGLQFLFEYFSETQRNKGNFPGRFSGRQFSNSRSEMNVSTLELGDSALYLCASSLDGGSGAFFGQGTRLTVV.